This T cell receptor (beta chain) was recorded in a study of early T cells in non-severe SARS-CoV-2 infection. Study details: Bulk RNA isolated from unsorted whole blood underwent sequencing; chains were not paired. General study results and limits: Matching results from VDJdb favored anti-spike CD8 responses, leaving private and CD4 specificities undetected.

The CDR3 contains 16 residues. V trimming: 3 bases; J trimming: 2 bases; junction bases outside the gene matches: 6. Per the germline V gene, CDR1 is LGHDT and CDR2 is YNNKEL (reference sequence). Individual cDNA molecules were tagged with unique molecular identifiers. Each CDR3 protein is one row after TCRdb ran MiXCR on the 5' RACE reads. The data show 50,000 to 75,000 distinct CDR3 sequences, 9.5% to 15% seen once. Points on this clonotype: Its specificity is not known.

The rearrangement joins TRBV3-1 to TRBJ2-3, with 9 bases aligning to TRBD2. The material sequenced was whole blood, taken at baseline. The TCR sequence derives from an adult who was a healthcare worker with PCR-confirmed SARS-CoV-2 infection or an uninfected control (not recorded which). The donor label of this sample is uncertain. In DNA, the CDR3 is TGTGCCAGCAGCCAGAGAGCTAGCGGGATCACAGATACGCAGTATTTT. It specifies CASSQRASGITDTQYF.